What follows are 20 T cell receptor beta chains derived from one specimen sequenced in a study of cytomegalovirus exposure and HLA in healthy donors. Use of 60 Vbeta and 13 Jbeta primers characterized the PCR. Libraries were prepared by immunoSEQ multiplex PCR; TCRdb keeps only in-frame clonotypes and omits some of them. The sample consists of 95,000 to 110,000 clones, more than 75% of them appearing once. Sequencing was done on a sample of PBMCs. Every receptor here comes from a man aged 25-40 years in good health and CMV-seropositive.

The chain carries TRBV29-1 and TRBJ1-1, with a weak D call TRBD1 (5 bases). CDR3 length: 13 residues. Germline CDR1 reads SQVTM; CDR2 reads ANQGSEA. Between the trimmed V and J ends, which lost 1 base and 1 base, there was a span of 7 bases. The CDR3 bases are TGCAGCGTTGAAGGGCAGGGGAACACTGAAGCTTTCTTT. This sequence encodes CSVEGQGNTEAFF.

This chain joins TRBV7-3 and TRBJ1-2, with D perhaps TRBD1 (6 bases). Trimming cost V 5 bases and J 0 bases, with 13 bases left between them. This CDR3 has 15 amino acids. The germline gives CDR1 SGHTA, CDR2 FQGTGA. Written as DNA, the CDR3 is TGTGCCAGCAGCCCAACGGACAGAGCTAACTATGGCTACACCTTC. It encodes CASSPTDRANYGYTF. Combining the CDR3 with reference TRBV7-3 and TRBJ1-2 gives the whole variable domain GAGVSQTPSNKVTEKGKYVELRCDPISGHTALYWYRQSLGQGPEFLIYFQGTGAADDSGLPNDRFFAVRPEGSVSTLKIQRTERGDSAVYLCASSPTDRANYGYTFGSGTRLTVV.

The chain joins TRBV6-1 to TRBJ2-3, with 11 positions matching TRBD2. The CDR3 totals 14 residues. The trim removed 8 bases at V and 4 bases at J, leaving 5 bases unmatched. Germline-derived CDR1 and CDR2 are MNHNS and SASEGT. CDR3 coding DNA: TGTGCCAGCGGTTTAGCGGGGGGGTCAGATACGCAGTATTTT. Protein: CASGLAGGSDTQYF.

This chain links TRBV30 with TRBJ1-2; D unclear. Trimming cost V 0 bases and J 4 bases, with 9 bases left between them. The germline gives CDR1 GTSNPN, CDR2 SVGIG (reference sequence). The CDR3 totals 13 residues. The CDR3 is CAWSVGLSYGYTF. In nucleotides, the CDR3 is TGTGCCTGGAGTGTTGGGCTCTCCTATGGCTACACCTTC.

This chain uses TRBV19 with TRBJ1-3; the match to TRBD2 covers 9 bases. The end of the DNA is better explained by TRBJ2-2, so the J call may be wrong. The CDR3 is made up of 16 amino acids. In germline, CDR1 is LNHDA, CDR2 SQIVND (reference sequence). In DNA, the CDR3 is TGTGCCAGTAGTCCACAAGCGGGGGGTTTCACCGGGGAGCTGTTTTTT. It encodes CASSPQAGGFTGELFF.

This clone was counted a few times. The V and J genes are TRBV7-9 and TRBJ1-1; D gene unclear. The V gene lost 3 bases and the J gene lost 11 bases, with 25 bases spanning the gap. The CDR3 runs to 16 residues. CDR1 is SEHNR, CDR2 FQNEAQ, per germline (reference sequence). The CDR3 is CASSFPSGSQGSCAFF. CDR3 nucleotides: TGTGCCAGCAGCTTCCCCTCGGGGAGTCAAGGAAGTTGTGCTTTCTTT.

CDR3 DNA: TGTGCCAGCAGCCCGACCGGGACTCTCTACAATGAGCAGTTCTTC. Its protein product is CASSPTGTLYNEQFF. The genes are TRBV7-6 and TRBJ2-1, with D possibly being TRBD2 (6 bases). The CDR3 runs 15 residues. Germline lookup yields CDR1 SGHVS and CDR2 FNYEAQ. Between the trimmed V and J ends, which lost 5 bases and 3 bases, there was a span of 14 bases. Looking up the rest from reference TRBV7-6 and TRBJ2-1 gives the full variable domain: GAGVSQSPRYKVTKRGQDVALRCDPISGHVSLYWYRQALGQGPEFLTYFNYEAQQDKSGLPNDRFSAERPEGSISTLTIQRTEQRDSAMYRCASSPTGTLYNEQFFGPGTRLTVL.

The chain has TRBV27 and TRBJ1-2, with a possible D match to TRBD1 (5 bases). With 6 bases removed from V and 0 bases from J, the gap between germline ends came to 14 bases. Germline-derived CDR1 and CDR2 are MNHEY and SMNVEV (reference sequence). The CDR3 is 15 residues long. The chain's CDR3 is CASSQDSHPNYGYTF. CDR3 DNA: TGTGCCAGCAGCCAAGACAGCCACCCTAACTATGGCTACACCTTC.

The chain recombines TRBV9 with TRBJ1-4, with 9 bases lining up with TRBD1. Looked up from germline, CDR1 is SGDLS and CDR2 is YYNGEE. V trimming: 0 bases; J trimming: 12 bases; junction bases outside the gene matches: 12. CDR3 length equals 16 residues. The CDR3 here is CASSVVDGTGHLQLFF. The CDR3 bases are TGTGCCAGCAGCGTAGTGGATGGGACAGGGCACCTGCAACTGTTTTTT.

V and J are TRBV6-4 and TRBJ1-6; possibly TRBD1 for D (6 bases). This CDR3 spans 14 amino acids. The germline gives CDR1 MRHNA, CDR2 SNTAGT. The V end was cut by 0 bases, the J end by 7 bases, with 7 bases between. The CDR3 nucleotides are TGTGCCAGCAGTGACTCGCAGGGGAATTCACCCCTCCACTTT. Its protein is CASSDSQGNSPLHF.

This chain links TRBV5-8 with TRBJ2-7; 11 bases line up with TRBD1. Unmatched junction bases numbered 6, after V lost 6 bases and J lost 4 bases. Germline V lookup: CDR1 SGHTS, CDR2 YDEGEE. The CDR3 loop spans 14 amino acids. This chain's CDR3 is CASTRTGGLYEQYF. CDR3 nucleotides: TGTGCCAGCACCCGGACAGGGGGCTTATACGAGCAGTACTTC. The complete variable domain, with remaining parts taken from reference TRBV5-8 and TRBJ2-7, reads EAGVTQSPTHLIKTRGQQATLRCSPISGHTSVYWYQQALGLGLQFLLWYDEGEERNRGNFPPRFSGRQFPNYSSELNVNALELEDSALYLCASTRTGGLYEQYFGPGTRLTVT.

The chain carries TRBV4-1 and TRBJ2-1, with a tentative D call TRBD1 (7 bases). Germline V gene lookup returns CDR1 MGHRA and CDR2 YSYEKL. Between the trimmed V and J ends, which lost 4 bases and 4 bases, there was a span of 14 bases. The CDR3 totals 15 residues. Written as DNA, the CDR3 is TGCGCCAGCAGCCGGCGGGACAGTTTATACAATGAGCAGTTCTTC. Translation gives CASSRRDSLYNEQFF.

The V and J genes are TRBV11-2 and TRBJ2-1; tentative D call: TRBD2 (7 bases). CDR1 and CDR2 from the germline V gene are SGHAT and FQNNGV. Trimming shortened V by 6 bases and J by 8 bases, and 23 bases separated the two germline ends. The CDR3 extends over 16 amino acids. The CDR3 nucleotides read TGTGCCAGCAGTTTTATAGGTGGGGGGGGGCTCGATGAGCAGTTCTTC. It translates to CASSFIGGGGLDEQFF.

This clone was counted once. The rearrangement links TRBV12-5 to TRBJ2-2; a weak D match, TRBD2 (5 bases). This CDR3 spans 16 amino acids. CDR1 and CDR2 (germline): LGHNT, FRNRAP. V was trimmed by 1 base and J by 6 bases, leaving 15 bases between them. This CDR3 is CASGLASVGGAGELFF. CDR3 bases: TGTGCTAGTGGTTTGGCCTCGGTCGGAGGCGCCGGGGAGCTGTTTTTT. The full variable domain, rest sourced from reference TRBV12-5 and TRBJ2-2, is DARVTQTPRHKVTEMGQEVTMRCQPILGHNTVFWYRQTMMQGLELLAYFRNRAPLDDSGMPKDRFSAEMPDATLATLKIQPSEPRDSAVYFCASGLASVGGAGELFFGEGSRLTVL.

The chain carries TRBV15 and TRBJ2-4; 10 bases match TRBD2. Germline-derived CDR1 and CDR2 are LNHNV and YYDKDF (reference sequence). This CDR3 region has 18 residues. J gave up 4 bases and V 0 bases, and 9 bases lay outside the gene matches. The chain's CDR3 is CATSRDRVLAGGKNIQYF. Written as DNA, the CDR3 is TGTGCCACCAGCAGAGATCGGGTTTTAGCGGGGGGAAAAAACATTCAGTACTTC. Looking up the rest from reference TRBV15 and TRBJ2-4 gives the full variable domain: DAMVIQNPRYQVTQFGKPVTLSCSQTLNHNVMYWYQQKSSQAPKLLFHYYDKDFNNEADTPDNFQSRRPNTSFCFLDIRSPGLGDTAMYLCATSRDRVLAGGKNIQYFGAGTRLSVL.

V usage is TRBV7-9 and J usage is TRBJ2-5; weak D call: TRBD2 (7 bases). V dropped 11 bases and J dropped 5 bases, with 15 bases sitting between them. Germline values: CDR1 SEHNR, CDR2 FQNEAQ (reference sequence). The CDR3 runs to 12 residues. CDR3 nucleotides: TGTGCCGACGGGGGGCTTGCTGAGACCCAGTACTTC. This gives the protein CADGGLAETQYF.

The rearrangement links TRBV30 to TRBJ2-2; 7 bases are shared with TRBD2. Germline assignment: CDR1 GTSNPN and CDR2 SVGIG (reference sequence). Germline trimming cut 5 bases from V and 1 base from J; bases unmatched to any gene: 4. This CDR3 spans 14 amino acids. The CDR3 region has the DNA TGTGCCTGGGGGGCGGGGGTGAACACCGGGGAGCTGTTTTTT. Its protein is CAWGAGVNTGELFF.

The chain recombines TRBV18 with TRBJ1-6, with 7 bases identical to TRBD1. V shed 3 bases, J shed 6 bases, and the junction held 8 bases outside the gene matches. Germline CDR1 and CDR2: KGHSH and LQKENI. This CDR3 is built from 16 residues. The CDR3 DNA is TGTGCCAGCTCACCCGTGACCGGGACAGCTAATTCACCCCTCCACTTT. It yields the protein CASSPVTGTANSPLHF.

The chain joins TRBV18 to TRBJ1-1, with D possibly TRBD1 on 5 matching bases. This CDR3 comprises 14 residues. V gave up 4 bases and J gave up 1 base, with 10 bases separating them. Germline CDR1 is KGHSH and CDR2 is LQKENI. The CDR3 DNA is TGTGCCAGCTCACTTGGTCAGGGGAACACTGAAGCTTTCTTT. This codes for CASSLGQGNTEAFF.

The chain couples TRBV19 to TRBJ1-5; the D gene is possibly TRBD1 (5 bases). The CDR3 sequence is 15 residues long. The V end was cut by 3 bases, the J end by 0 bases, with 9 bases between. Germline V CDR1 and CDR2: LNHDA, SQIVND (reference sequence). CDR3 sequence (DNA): TGTGCCAGTAGTATTGGGGCAAATAGCAATCAGCCCCAGCATTTT. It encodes CASSIGANSNQPQHF.